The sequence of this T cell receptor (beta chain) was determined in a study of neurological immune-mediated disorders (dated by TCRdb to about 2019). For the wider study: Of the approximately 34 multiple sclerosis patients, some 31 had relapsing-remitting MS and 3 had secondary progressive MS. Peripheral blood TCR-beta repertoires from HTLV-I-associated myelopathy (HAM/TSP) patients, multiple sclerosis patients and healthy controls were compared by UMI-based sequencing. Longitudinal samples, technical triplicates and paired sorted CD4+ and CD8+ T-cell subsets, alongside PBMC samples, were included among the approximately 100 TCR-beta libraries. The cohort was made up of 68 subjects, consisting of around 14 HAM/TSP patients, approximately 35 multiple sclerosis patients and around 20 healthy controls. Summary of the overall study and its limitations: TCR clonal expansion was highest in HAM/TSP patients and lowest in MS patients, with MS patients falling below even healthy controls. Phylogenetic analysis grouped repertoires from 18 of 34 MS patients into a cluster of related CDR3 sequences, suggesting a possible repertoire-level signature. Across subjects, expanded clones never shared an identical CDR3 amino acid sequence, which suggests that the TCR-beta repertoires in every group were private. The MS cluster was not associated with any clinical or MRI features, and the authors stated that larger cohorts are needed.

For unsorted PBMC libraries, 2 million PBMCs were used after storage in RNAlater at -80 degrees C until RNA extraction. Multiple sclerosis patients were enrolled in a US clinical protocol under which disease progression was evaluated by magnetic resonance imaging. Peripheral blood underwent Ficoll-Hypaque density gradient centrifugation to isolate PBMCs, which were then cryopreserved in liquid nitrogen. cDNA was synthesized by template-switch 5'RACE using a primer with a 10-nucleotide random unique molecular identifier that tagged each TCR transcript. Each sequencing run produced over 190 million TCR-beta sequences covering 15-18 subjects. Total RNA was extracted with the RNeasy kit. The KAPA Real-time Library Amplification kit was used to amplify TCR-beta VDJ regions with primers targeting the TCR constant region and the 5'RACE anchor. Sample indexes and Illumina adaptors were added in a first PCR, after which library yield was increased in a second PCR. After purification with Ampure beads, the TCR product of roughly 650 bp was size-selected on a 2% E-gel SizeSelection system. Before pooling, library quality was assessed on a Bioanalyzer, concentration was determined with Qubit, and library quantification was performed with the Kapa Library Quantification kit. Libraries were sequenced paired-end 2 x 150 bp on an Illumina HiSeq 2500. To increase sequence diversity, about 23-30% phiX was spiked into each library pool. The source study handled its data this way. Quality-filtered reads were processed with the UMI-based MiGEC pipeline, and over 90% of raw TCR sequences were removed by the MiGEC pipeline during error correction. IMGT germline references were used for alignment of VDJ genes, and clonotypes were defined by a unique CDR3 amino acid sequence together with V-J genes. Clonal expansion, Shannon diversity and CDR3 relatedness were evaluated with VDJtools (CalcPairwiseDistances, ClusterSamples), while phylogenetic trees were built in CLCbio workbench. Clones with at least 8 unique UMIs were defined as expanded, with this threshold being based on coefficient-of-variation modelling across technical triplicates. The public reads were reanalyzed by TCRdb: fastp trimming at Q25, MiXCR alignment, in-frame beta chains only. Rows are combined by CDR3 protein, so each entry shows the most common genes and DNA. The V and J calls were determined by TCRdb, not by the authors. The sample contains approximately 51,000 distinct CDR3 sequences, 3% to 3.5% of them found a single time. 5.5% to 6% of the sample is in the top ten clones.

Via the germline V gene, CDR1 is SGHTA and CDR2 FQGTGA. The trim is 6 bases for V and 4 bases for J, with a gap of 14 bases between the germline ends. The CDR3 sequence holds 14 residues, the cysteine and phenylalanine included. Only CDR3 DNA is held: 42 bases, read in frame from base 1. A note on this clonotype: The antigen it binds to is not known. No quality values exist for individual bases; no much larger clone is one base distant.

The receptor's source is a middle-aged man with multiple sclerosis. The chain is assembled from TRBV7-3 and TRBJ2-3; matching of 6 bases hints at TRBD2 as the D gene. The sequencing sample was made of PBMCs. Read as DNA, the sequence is TGTGCCAGCAGTCAGGGACTGACCCCAGATACGCAGTATTTT. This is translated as CASSQGLTPDTQYF.